This TCR beta chain was found in a study of cytomegalovirus exposure and HLA in healthy donors. This clone has just a few counts. Germline CDR1 SGHTA, CDR2 FQGTGA. V lost 6 bases and J lost 8, with 11 bases in between. There are 12 residues in the CDR3. PCR involved 60 Vbeta and 13 Jbeta primers. Clones were read by immunoSEQ multiplex PCR, and TCRdb kept only the in-frame ones, dropping some. The table has about 160,000 clones, around 82% seen once; the top ten hold approximately 11%. The clonotype originates from a man in his fifties or sixties in good health and CMV-seropositive. The sample taken for sequencing was PBMCs. J is TRBJ2-4 and V is TRBV7-3; possibly TRBD2 for D (5 bases). The DNA of the CDR3 is TGTGCCAGCAGGGGAGAGGGATACATTCAGTACTTC. Translated, it gives CASRGEGYIQYF.